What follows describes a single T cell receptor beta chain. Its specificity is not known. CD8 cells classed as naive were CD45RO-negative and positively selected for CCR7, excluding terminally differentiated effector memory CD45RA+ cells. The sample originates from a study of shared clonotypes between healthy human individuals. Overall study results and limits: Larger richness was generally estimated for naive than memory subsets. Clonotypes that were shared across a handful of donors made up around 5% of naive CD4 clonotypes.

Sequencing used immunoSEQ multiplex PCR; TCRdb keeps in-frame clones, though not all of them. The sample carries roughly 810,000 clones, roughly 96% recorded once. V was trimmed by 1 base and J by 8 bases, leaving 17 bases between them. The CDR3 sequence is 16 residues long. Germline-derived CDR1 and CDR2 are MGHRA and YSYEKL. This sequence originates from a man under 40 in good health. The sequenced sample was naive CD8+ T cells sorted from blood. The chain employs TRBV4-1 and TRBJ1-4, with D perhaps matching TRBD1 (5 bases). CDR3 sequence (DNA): TGCGCCAGCAGCCAAGGTTGGACCCGAACAGGCGAAAAACTGTTTTTT. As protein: CASSQGWTRTGEKLFF.